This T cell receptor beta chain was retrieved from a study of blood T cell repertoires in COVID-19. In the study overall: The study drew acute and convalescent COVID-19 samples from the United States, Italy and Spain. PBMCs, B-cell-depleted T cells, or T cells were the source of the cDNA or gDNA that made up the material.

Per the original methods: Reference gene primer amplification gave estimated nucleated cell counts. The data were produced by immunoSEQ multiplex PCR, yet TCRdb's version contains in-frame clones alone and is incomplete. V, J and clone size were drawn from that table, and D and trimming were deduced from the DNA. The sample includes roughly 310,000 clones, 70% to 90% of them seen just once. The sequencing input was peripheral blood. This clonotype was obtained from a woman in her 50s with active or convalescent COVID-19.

CDR3 amino acids: CASSATSGLAEQFF. The DNA for the CDR3 is TGTGCCAGCAGTGCAACGAGTGGACTAGCTGAGCAGTTCTTC. The rearrangement joins TRBV9 to TRBJ2-1; 8 positions agree with TRBD2. The junction had 10 bases not matched to a gene; V was cut back by 5 bases and J by 9 bases. The CDR3 has 14 residues. In germline, CDR1 is SGDLS, CDR2 YYNGEE. The complete variable domain, with remaining parts taken from reference TRBV9 and TRBJ2-1, reads DSGVTQTPKHLITATGQRVTLRCSPRSGDLSVYWYQQSLDQGLQFLIQYYNGEERAKGNILERFSAQQFPDLHSELNLSSLELGDSALYFCASSATSGLAEQFFGPGTRLTVL.